This section outlines one TCR beta chain sequence together with its context. This clonotype has a handful of counts. Its target antigen remains unknown. The record has no base qualities; no much larger clone is one base away. These data belong to a study of regulatory T cells in long-lasting Graves disease (dated by TCRdb to the early 2020s). A note on the overall study: To count as having persistent Graves' disease, a patient had to have received antithyroid drug treatment for over 5 years with TSH receptor autoantibodies remaining persistently positive. On average, persistent Graves' disease patients in the clinical cohort had been on antithyroid drugs for about 10.3 years. Persistent Graves' disease patients were compared with newly diagnosed Graves' disease patients by peripheral blood TCR sequencing and RNA sequencing. TCR sequencing covered 13 persistent and around 20 newly diagnosed Graves' disease patients, about 35 samples in total. The study was registered as a clinical trial and conducted in China. The paper as a whole reports these results and caveats: Only the TCR beta chain was sequenced and analyzed. Preferential use of TRBV28, TRBJ1-2 and TRBJ2-5 was observed in persistent disease, whereas TRBV20-1 and TRBJ2-1 were favored in newly diagnosed disease. Persistent patients shared more public clonotypes among themselves (around 2,800) than newly diagnosed patients did (approximately 870). The small sample size was acknowledged by the authors as a limitation that may reduce accuracy. Compared with newly diagnosed patients, patients with persistent Graves' disease had lower TCR Shannon entropy and fewer highly expanded clones, which suggests clonal expansion. The study examined only peripheral blood because the primary lesion, thyroid tissue, could not be accessed.

Libraries were made using multiplex PCR. TCRdb lists the instrument as Illumina HiSeq 4000. To build TCR beta libraries, CDR3 regions were amplified by Arm-PCR using iRepertoire HTBI primers. Gel purification was performed on PCR products prior to sequencing. As for the authors' bioinformatics: Gene usage analysis of CDR3 amino acid clonotypes used the roughly 60 TRBV and about 14 TRBJ segments found across samples. COPE and FqMerger were used to merge filtered high-quality paired reads into contigs. Contigs were aligned with BLAST to IMGT TRBV, TRBD and TRBJ reference genes, and CDR3 was defined per IMGT. Any clonotype with a frequency above 0.1% was counted as a highly expanded clone. Repertoire diversity was measured by Shannon entropy, and V-J evenness by the Gini coefficient. Public clonotypes were defined as clonotypes shared by more than one individual. Starting from the raw public reads, TCRdb applied fastp trimming at Q25, assembled clones with MiXCR and retained in-frame beta chains. Here each entry gathers all rows of one CDR3 protein and keeps the most common genes and DNA. V and J calls and clone size were set by TCRdb, not the authors. The sample profile shows hundreds of thousands of distinct CDR3 sequences; 21% of them were found once. The ten largest clones represent roughly an eighth of the sample.

V is pared back by 8 bases and J by 1 base, with 14 bases lying between the germline termini. CDR1 and CDR2 (MDHEN, SYDVKM) derive from the germline V gene. Taken from cysteine to phenylalanine, the CDR3 has 14 residues. Just the 42-base CDR3 DNA is kept, in frame starting at base 1. The sample's time point label, decoded: persistent/refractory GD, antithyroid drugs over 5 years with positive TRAb. For both TCR sequencing and RNA sequencing, RNA was extracted from PBMCs using TRIzol. The diagnosis of Graves' disease followed American Thyroid Association guidelines. Patients were recruited from an endocrinology department in Xi'an, China. Each patient gave around 9.2 milliliters of peripheral blood, collected in an EDTA anticoagulant tube. Ficoll Paque Plus density gradient separation was used to isolate PBMCs, and no further T cell sorting was performed. An Agilent 2100 Bioanalyzer and agarose gel were used to check RNA quality, while a NanoDrop 2000 measured RNA concentration.

Sequences were derived from peripheral blood mononuclear cells (PBMCs), sampled when the disease was refractory, from a patient treated with antithyroid drugs. The TCR was taken from a female donor with Graves disease. The chain is assembled from TRBV28 and TRBJ1-2, and perhaps TRBD1 as D gene, on 5 matching bases. The bases read TGTGCCAGCCAAAGTGGGGGATTTAACTATGGCTACACCTTC. Translation gives CASQSGGFNYGYTF.